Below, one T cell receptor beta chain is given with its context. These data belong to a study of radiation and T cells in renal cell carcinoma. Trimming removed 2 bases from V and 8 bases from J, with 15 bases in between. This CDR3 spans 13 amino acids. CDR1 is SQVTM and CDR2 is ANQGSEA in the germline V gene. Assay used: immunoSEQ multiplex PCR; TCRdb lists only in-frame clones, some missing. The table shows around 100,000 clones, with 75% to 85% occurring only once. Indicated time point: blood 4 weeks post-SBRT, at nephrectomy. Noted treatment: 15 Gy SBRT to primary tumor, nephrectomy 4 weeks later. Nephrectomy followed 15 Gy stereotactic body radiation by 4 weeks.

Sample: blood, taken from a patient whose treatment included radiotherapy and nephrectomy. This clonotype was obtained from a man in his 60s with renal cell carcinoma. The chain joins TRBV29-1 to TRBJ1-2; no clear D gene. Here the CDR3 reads CSVERADWSGYTF. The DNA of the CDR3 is TGCAGCGTTGAACGGGCCGACTGGAGCGGCTACACCTTC.